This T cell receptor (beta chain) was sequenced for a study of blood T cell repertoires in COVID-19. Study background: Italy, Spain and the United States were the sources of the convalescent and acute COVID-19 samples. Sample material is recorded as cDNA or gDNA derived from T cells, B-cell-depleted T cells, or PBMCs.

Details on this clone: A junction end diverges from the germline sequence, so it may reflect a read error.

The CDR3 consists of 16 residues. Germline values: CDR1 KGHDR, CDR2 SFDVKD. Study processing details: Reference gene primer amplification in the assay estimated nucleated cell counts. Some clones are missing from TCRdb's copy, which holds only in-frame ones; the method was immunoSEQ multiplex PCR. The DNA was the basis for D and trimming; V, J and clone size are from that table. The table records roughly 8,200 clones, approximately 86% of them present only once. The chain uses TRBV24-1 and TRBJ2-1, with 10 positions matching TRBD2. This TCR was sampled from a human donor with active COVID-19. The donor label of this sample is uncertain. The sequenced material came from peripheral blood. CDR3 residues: CATSDPSGRAYNEQFF. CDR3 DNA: TGTGCCACCAGTGACCCGAGCGGGAGGGCCTATAATGAGCAGTTCTTC.